This T cell receptor (beta chain) was recovered during a study of CD8 T cells in ankylosing spondylitis. The study, taken as a whole, reports: Apparently characteristic of ankylosing spondylitis blood was a TCR beta motif (roughly eight highly homologous variants). Earlier authors reported some of these motif variants in reactive arthritis synovial fluid and blood.

About this clonotype itself: Its antigen is as yet unknown.

TCRdb reprocessed the 5' RACE reads with MiXCR, giving one entry per CDR3 protein. The data show 750,000 to 850,000 distinct CDR3 sequences, 12% seen once. CDR3 length equals 13 residues. Looked up from germline, CDR1 is SGHTA and CDR2 is FQGNSA. Trimming stripped 2 bases from V and 3 bases from J, with 7 bases between. The chain has TRBV7-2 and TRBJ1-1; D gene unclear. Sequencing was carried out using blood, either unsorted or a sorted T cell fraction (not recorded which). The source is a male donor with ankylosing spondylitis. CDR3 sequence reads: CASSLMAHTEAFF. The CDR3 DNA reads TGTGCCAGCAGCTTAATGGCGCACACTGAAGCTTTCTTT.